Presented here are 10 T cell receptor beta chains from one specimen sequenced in a study of shared clonotypes between healthy human individuals. Naive-designated CD8 cells lacked CD45RO, were positively enriched for CCR7, and omitted terminally differentiated effector memory CD45RA+ cells. Profiling relied on immunoSEQ multiplex PCR, and the TCRdb table lists in-frame clones only, not all of them. The data contain hundreds of thousands of clones, 95% to 97% of them seen just once; the ten biggest clones take up about 0.11%. Sequenced sample: naive CD8+ T cells sorted from blood. The origin of the receptors is a woman in her 30s in good health.

This chain links TRBV5-6 with TRBJ2-2, with TRBD2 matching 7 bases. The CDR3 is 18 amino acids. With 0 bases clipped from V and 7 bases from J, the junction kept 15 bases outside the gene matches. Germline lookup yields CDR1 SGHDT and CDR2 YYEEEE. CDR3 protein: CASSLEGAGVLRGGELFF. CDR3 sequence (DNA): TGTGCCAGCAGCTTGGAAGGGGCGGGAGTCCTCCGGGGCGGGGAGCTGTTTTTT.

The chain recombines TRBV15 with TRBJ2-1, with D uncertain. Germline-derived CDR1 and CDR2 are LNHNV and YYDKDF (reference sequence). The CDR3 spans 18 residues. Trimming took 0 bases from V and 5 from J, leaving 20 bases between them. CDR3 sequence reads: CATSRDPLFADPNNEQFF. The CDR3 bases are TGTGCCACCAGCAGAGATCCCCTCTTCGCGGACCCAAACAATGAGCAGTTCTTC. Full variable domain (remainder filled in from reference TRBV15 and TRBJ2-1): DAMVIQNPRYQVTQFGKPVTLSCSQTLNHNVMYWYQQKSSQAPKLLFHYYDKDFNNEADTPDNFQSRRPNTSFCFLDIRSPGLGDTAMYLCATSRDPLFADPNNEQFFGPGTRLTVL.

Only one count was recorded for this clone. CDR3 sequence reads: CASSIDRQGNSPLHF. The CDR3 DNA is TGTGCCAGTAGTATTGATCGACAGGGAAATTCACCCCTCCACTTT. V gene TRBV19 combines with J gene TRBJ1-6; 7 bases align to TRBD1. V trimming: 3 bases; J trimming: 7 bases; junction bases outside the gene matches: 6. CDR1 and CDR2 (germline): LNHDA, SQIVND (reference sequence). This CDR3 has 15 amino acids.

A note on this clone: Additional DNA sequences in this sample encode the identical CDR3. J is TRBJ1-1 and V is TRBV9; no definite D call. The V and J ends lost 0 bases and 0 bases respectively, with 3 bases between them. The germline V gene encodes CDR1 SGDLS and CDR2 YYNGEE. The CDR3 length is 13 residues. The CDR3 coding sequence is TGTGCCAGCAGCGTAGATGTGAACACTGAAGCTTTCTTT. Protein: CASSVDVNTEAFF.

This chain connects TRBV29-1 to TRBJ2-7, with D tentatively TRBD1 (6 bases). This CDR3 is 14 amino acids long. Trimming cost V 6 bases and J 2 bases, with 17 bases left between them. Germline V gene data show CDR1 as SQVTM and CDR2 as ANQGSEA. This chain's CDR3 is CSVVPGHSTYEQYF. The CDR3 region has the DNA TGCAGCGTGGTGCCGGGACACTCAACCTACGAGCAGTACTTC.

This chain joins TRBV11-2 and TRBJ2-2, with TRBD2 matching 8 bases. Germline-derived CDR1 and CDR2 are SGHAT and FQNNGV. The V gene end was trimmed by 0 bases and the J gene end by 5 bases; junction bases not matched to a gene: 8. The length of the CDR3 is 17 residues. CDR3 nucleotide sequence: TGTGCCAGCAGCTTAGATCGGTTAGCGGGATGGACCGGGGAGCTGTTTTTT. It codes for CASSLDRLAGWTGELFF.

The gene calls are TRBV28 and TRBJ1-2; 7 nucleotides align to TRBD1. The CDR3 spans 15 residues. Trimming removed 5 bases from V and 4 bases from J; junction bases left unmatched: 10. Germline values: CDR1 MDHEN, CDR2 SYDVKM. The CDR3 loop is CASSPSDREAYGYTF. Here the CDR3 DNA reads TGTGCCAGCAGTCCTTCTGACAGGGAAGCCTATGGCTACACCTTC.

This rearrangement joins TRBV28 to TRBJ2-7; 7 bases agree with TRBD1. V was clipped by 5 bases and J by 5 bases; unmatched bases: 6. Germline V gene lookup returns CDR1 MDHEN and CDR2 SYDVKM. The CDR3 length is 13 residues. The CDR3 sequence is CASSATGEHEQYF. DNA of the CDR3: TGTGCCAGCAGTGCCACAGGGGAACACGAGCAGTACTTC.

The gene calls are TRBV19 and TRBJ2-1, with D possibly matching TRBD1 (6 bases). This CDR3 is built from 16 residues. CDR1 is LNHDA, CDR2 SQIVND, per germline (reference sequence). V shed 0 bases and J shed 5 bases, with 14 bases lying between them. CDR3 bases: TGTGCCAGTAGTATAGAACCCCCCGGGACAAACAATGAGCAGTTCTTC. This translates into CASSIEPPGTNNEQFF.

This chain connects TRBV28 to TRBJ2-5; maybe TRBD1 (6 bases). The J call may not be correct, given that the DNA end is closer to TRBJ2-7. The CDR3 is 17 residues long. Germline CDR1 reads MDHEN; CDR2 reads SYDVKM. For the CDR3, the DNA is TGTGCCAGCAGTTCTCCAGACAGGACAAAGACTTCATACGAGCAGTACTTC. This translates into CASSSPDRTKTSYEQYF.